This T cell receptor beta chain derives from a study of long-term antiretroviral therapy in people with HIV. Study-level information: The earliest samples came from an era when ART typically awaited falling CD4 counts. Regarding the study as a whole: Transplant donor controls retained higher diversity, though diversity increased after ART.

HIV-positive participants all received treatment in the United States. This CDR3 has 19 residues. The trim removed 5 bases at V and 2 bases at J, leaving 10 bases unmatched. CDR1 and CDR2 (germline): SGHVS, FQNEAQ. Notes on this clone: The antigen is undetermined.

Researchers report immunoSEQ v3.0 was run at survey level. This table comes from immunoSEQ multiplex PCR, and its TCRdb copy is limited to in-frame clones, with some not included. This sample has more than 35,000 clones, with 75% to 90% found just once. This TCR derives from a man in his late teens or twenties with HIV. The V and J genes are TRBV7-8 and TRBJ2-2; 14 bases match TRBD2. The starting material was unsorted PBMCs, obtained 1.5 years after starting antiretroviral therapy. CDR3 DNA: TGTGCCAGCAGCCCCAGGACTAGCGGGAGGACTATAAACACCGGGGAGCTGTTTTTT. Amino acids: CASSPRTSGRTINTGELFF.